This is a list of T cell receptor beta chains from one sample in a study of cytomegalovirus exposure and HLA in healthy donors. Assay: immunoSEQ multiplex PCR; the TCRdb copy retains only in-frame clones and omits some. The sample consists of around 86,000 clones, about three quarters of them appearing once. The source material was PBMCs. These receptors originate from a man aged 45 to 65 in good health and CMV-seropositive. Both conserved end residues are part of each CDR3. Each record gives: CDR3 length, J gene, clone size, V gene, D gene, CDR3 DNA, CDR3 protein. D genes are given only for firm matches. The listing skips clone size in some rows; elsewhere it reads once, few, many or a size class.

len: 16
j_gene: TRBJ2-5
abundance: .
v_gene: TRBV5-1
d_gene: .
CDR3nt: TGCGCCAGCAGCTTGCTACCAAGCGGATACCAAGAGACCCAGTACTTC
CDR3aa: CASSLLPSGYQETQYF

len: 13
j_gene: TRBJ2-5
abundance: few
v_gene: TRBV30
d_gene: .
CDR3nt: TGTGCCTGGAGCGGGGGGCGGCAAGAGACCCAGTACTTC
CDR3aa: CAWSGGRQETQYF

len: 15
j_gene: TRBJ2-1
abundance: .
v_gene: TRBV7-3
d_gene: TRBD2
CDR3nt: TGTGCCAGCAGCCCCACCCCCGGGAGGTACAATGAGCAGTTCTTC
CDR3aa: CASSPTPGRYNEQFF

len: 16
j_gene: TRBJ2-3
abundance: .
v_gene: TRBV4-3
d_gene: TRBD2
CDR3nt: TGCGCCAGCAGCCAAGTTGCGGGAGCGAGCACAGATACGCAGTATTTT
CDR3aa: CASSQVAGASTDTQYF

len: 15
j_gene: TRBJ2-4
abundance: .
v_gene: TRBV6-5
d_gene: TRBD2
CDR3nt: TGTGCCAGCAGTTACTCGGGGGGGTGGGTAAACATTCAGTACTTC
CDR3aa: CASSYSGGWVNIQYF

len: 15
j_gene: TRBJ1-1
abundance: .
v_gene: TRBV7-7
d_gene: TRBD1
CDR3nt: TGTGCTAGCAGCTTATTCTCAGGGGGGAACACTGAAGCTTTCTTT
CDR3aa: CASSLFSGGNTEAFF

len: 14
j_gene: TRBJ2-7
abundance: .
v_gene: TRBV5-6
d_gene: TRBD1
CDR3nt: TGTGCCAGCAGCGTTGCGAGGGGGCCCTACGAGCAGTACTTC
CDR3aa: CASSVARGPYEQYF

len: 16
j_gene: TRBJ1-3
abundance: .
v_gene: TRBV14
d_gene: .
CDR3nt: TGTGCCAGCAGCCAAGAACAGGTTGTCTTAGGAAACACCATATATTTT
CDR3aa: CASSQEQVVLGNTIYF

len: 16
j_gene: TRBJ2-3
abundance: .
v_gene: TRBV4-2
d_gene: TRBD2
CDR3nt: TGTGCCAGCAGCCAAGATTTAGCGGGAGGGGGAGATACGCAGTATTTT
CDR3aa: CASSQDLAGGGDTQYF

len: 15
j_gene: TRBJ1-2
abundance: .
v_gene: TRBV7-8
d_gene: .
CDR3nt: TGTGCCAGCAGCTCACGGACTGATTACCAATATGGCTACACCTTC
CDR3aa: CASSSRTDYQYGYTF

len: 18
j_gene: TRBJ2-1
abundance: .
v_gene: TRBV7-8
d_gene: TRBD2
CDR3nt: TGTGCCAGCAGCACAAATCCTAGCGGGAGGGGGTCCTACAATGAGCAGTTCTTC
CDR3aa: CASSTNPSGRGSYNEQFF

len: 17
j_gene: TRBJ2-3
abundance: few
v_gene: TRBV9
d_gene: TRBD2
CDR3nt: TGTGCCAGCAGCGTGGGACTAGCGGGAGGGATAACAGATACGCAGTATTTT
CDR3aa: CASSVGLAGGITDTQYF

len: 15
j_gene: TRBJ2-2
abundance: .
v_gene: TRBV5-6
d_gene: .
CDR3nt: TGTGCCAGCAGCTTTGGGGGAGGGAACACCGGGGAGCTGTTTTTT
CDR3aa: CASSFGGGNTGELFF

len: 14
j_gene: TRBJ2-7
abundance: .
v_gene: TRBV5-1
d_gene: .
CDR3nt: TGCGCCAGCAGCGCGGACAGTCTTACCTACGAGCAGTACTTC
CDR3aa: CASSADSLTYEQYF

len: 13
j_gene: TRBJ2-1
abundance: .
v_gene: TRBV7-8
d_gene: TRBD2
CDR3nt: TGTGCCAGCAGCAGGACTAGCCCAAATGAGCAGTTCTTC
CDR3aa: CASSRTSPNEQFF

len: 17
j_gene: TRBJ2-5
abundance: .
v_gene: TRBV6-1
d_gene: TRBD2
CDR3nt: TGTGCCAGCAGTGAAGCAGTCGGGACTAGAGGGGGAGAGACCCAGTACTTC
CDR3aa: CASSEAVGTRGGETQYF

len: 16
j_gene: TRBJ2-1
abundance: .
v_gene: TRBV7-3
d_gene: .
CDR3nt: TGTGCCAGCAGCTTAACTGGCGGGAAAGGCGACAATGAGCAGTTCTTC
CDR3aa: CASSLTGGKGDNEQFF

len: 15
j_gene: TRBJ2-7
abundance: .
v_gene: TRBV4-3
d_gene: .
CDR3nt: TGCGCCAGCAGCCAAGATCGTACAGGGTCCTACGAGCAGTACTTC
CDR3aa: CASSQDRTGSYEQYF

len: 17
j_gene: TRBJ2-5
abundance: .
v_gene: TRBV4-1
d_gene: TRBD1
CDR3nt: TGCGCCAGCAGCCAAGGGCTAGGACAGGGCAGCCGGGAGACCCAGTACTTC
CDR3aa: CASSQGLGQGSRETQYF

len: 17
j_gene: TRBJ1-1
abundance: .
v_gene: TRBV27
d_gene: .
CDR3nt: TGTGCCAGCAGTTCTCTATTGGGAGAGGGTGCGAACACTGAAGCTTTCTTT
CDR3aa: CASSSLLGEGANTEAFF

len: 15
j_gene: TRBJ2-1
abundance: few
v_gene: TRBV6-8
d_gene: .
CDR3nt: TGTGCCAGCAGCTCCTTCAGGGGTTGCCACAATGAGCAGTTCTTC
CDR3aa: CASSSFRGCHNEQFF

len: 15
j_gene: TRBJ2-2
abundance: .
v_gene: TRBV7-2
d_gene: .
CDR3nt: TGTGCCAGCAGAACACAAGGGACATCCACCGGGGAGCTGTTTTTT
CDR3aa: CASRTQGTSTGELFF

len: 12
j_gene: TRBJ1-2
abundance: .
v_gene: TRBV19
d_gene: .
CDR3nt: TGTGCCAGTAGACCAGACGAGGTCGGCTACACCTTC
CDR3aa: CASRPDEVGYTF

len: 16
j_gene: TRBJ2-1
abundance: .
v_gene: TRBV14
d_gene: TRBD2
CDR3nt: TGTGCCAGCAGCCATAACGGGAGGGCTCTCTACAATGAGCAGTTCTTC
CDR3aa: CASSHNGRALYNEQFF

len: 16
j_gene: TRBJ1-3
abundance: .
v_gene: TRBV14
d_gene: .
CDR3nt: TGTGCCAGCAGCCAAGCCGGGACTTTTGATGGAAACACCATATATTTT
CDR3aa: CASSQAGTFDGNTIYF

len: 17
j_gene: TRBJ2-4
abundance: .
v_gene: TRBV27
d_gene: TRBD2
CDR3nt: TGTGCCAGCAGCTCCCCCTCGACTAGCGGGGGCGGGAACATTCAGTACTTC
CDR3aa: CASSSPSTSGGGNIQYF

len: 14
j_gene: TRBJ1-1
abundance: once
v_gene: TRBV2
d_gene: .
CDR3nt: TGTGCCAGCAGTGCGAACTCAGGGAACACTGAAGCTTTCTTT
CDR3aa: CASSANSGNTEAFF

len: 16
j_gene: TRBJ2-7
abundance: once
v_gene: TRBV5-6
d_gene: TRBD1
CDR3nt: TGTGCCAGCAGCGACCTTGGACAGGGGGCATTATACGAGCAGTACTTC
CDR3aa: CASSDLGQGALYEQYF

len: 12
j_gene: TRBJ2-7
abundance: .
v_gene: TRBV11-3
d_gene: .
CDR3nt: TGTGCCAGCAGCTCCGGGACTCACGAGCAGTACTTC
CDR3aa: CASSSGTHEQYF

len: 14
j_gene: TRBJ2-1
abundance: once
v_gene: TRBV19
d_gene: .
CDR3nt: TGTGCCACATCAGGGGGCGCGGGAGGGGATGAGCAGTTCTTC
CDR3aa: CATSGGAGGDEQFF

len: 14
j_gene: TRBJ2-5
abundance: .
v_gene: TRBV27
d_gene: TRBD1
CDR3nt: TGTGCCAGCAGCCACAGGGGTGTCGGAGAGACCCAGTACTTC
CDR3aa: CASSHRGVGETQYF

len: 14
j_gene: TRBJ2-2
abundance: .
v_gene: TRBV5-1
d_gene: .
CDR3nt: TGCGCCAGCAAATTGGCGGCGAACACCGGGGAGCTGTTTTTT
CDR3aa: CASKLAANTGELFF

len: 13
j_gene: TRBJ2-3
abundance: .
v_gene: TRBV7-2
d_gene: .
CDR3nt: TGTGCCAGCAGCTTACCCGGCACAGATACGCAGTATTTT
CDR3aa: CASSLPGTDTQYF

len: 13
j_gene: TRBJ2-5
abundance: .
v_gene: TRBV30
d_gene: .
CDR3nt: TGTGCCTGGAGCTCGGGACTTCAAGAGACCCAGTACTTC
CDR3aa: CAWSSGLQETQYF

len: 15
j_gene: TRBJ2-5
abundance: few
v_gene: TRBV5-1
d_gene: .
CDR3nt: TGCGCCAGCAGCTTGGCGGACAGCTCGCGAGAGACCCAGTACTTC
CDR3aa: CASSLADSSRETQYF

len: 15
j_gene: TRBJ2-1
abundance: .
v_gene: TRBV2
d_gene: .
CDR3nt: TGTGCCAGCAGTGAGGGGGCCAGGCGGGACAATGAGCAGTTCTTC
CDR3aa: CASSEGARRDNEQFF

len: 12
j_gene: TRBJ1-1
abundance: .
v_gene: TRBV11-2
d_gene: .
CDR3nt: TGTGCCAGCAGGCCACAGTACGCTGAAGCTTTCTTT
CDR3aa: CASRPQYAEAFF

len: 14
j_gene: TRBJ2-7
abundance: .
v_gene: TRBV19
d_gene: TRBD1
CDR3nt: TGTGCCAGTACCCTGGACAGGAGCTCCTACGAGCAGTACTTC
CDR3aa: CASTLDRSSYEQYF

len: 15
j_gene: TRBJ2-1
abundance: .
v_gene: TRBV7-8
d_gene: TRBD2
CDR3nt: TGTGCCAGCAGCCTAGGTAGCGGGAGTGGGTATGAGCAGTTCTTC
CDR3aa: CASSLGSGSGYEQFF

len: 15
j_gene: TRBJ1-1
abundance: .
v_gene: TRBV27
d_gene: .
CDR3nt: TGTGCCAGCAGGGCCACGGGGGGGATAAGCACTGAAGCTTTCTTT
CDR3aa: CASRATGGISTEAFF

len: 16
j_gene: TRBJ2-3
abundance: .
v_gene: TRBV19
d_gene: .
CDR3nt: TGTGCCAGTAGTATAGGAATGGGAGTGGGTACAGATACGCAGTATTTT
CDR3aa: CASSIGMGVGTDTQYF

len: 18
j_gene: TRBJ1-5
abundance: .
v_gene: TRBV5-1
d_gene: .
CDR3nt: TGCGCCAGCAGCTTGGAAGGCTCCTCCAGGGGTGGCAATCAGCCCCAGCATTTT
CDR3aa: CASSLEGSSRGGNQPQHF

len: 14
j_gene: TRBJ2-3
abundance: .
v_gene: TRBV9
d_gene: .
CDR3nt: TGTGCCAGCAGCGTAGACAGGGCCCCAGATACGCAGTATTTT
CDR3aa: CASSVDRAPDTQYF

len: 14
j_gene: TRBJ2-1
abundance: .
v_gene: TRBV11-2
d_gene: .
CDR3nt: TGTGCCAGCAGCTTAGATACCCAGGGGTTTGAGCAGTTCTTC
CDR3aa: CASSLDTQGFEQFF

len: 16
j_gene: TRBJ2-3
abundance: .
v_gene: TRBV7-2
d_gene: .
CDR3nt: TGTGCCAGCAGCTTAGGGCTTAGCCCCAGCACAGATACGCAGTATTTT
CDR3aa: CASSLGLSPSTDTQYF

len: 14
j_gene: TRBJ1-1
abundance: once
v_gene: TRBV6-6
d_gene: TRBD1
CDR3nt: TGTGCCAGCAGTTATGGGGACAGGGGAGGTGAAGCTTTCTTT
CDR3aa: CASSYGDRGGEAFF

len: 17
j_gene: TRBJ1-3
abundance: .
v_gene: TRBV18
d_gene: TRBD1
CDR3nt: TGTGCCAGCGACGGACAGGGGGCTGAGTATGGTGGAAACACCATATATTTT
CDR3aa: CASDGQGAEYGGNTIYF